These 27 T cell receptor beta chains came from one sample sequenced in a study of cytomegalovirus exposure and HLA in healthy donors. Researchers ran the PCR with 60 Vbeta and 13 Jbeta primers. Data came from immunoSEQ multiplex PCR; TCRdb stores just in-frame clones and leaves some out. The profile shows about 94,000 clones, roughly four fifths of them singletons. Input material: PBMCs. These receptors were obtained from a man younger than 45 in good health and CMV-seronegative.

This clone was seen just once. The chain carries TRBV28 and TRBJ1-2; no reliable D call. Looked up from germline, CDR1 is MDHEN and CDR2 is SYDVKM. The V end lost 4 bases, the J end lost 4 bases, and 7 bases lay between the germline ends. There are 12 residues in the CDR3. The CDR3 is CASSSGFYGYTF. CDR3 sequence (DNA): TGTGCCAGCAGTTCCGGGTTCTATGGCTACACCTTC.

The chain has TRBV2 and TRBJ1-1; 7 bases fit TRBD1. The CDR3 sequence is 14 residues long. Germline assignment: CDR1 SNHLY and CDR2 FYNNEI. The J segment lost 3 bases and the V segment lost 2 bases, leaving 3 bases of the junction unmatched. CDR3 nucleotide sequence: TGTGCCAGCAGTGAATCTGGGACAGACACTGAAGCTTTCTTT. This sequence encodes CASSESGTDTEAFF.

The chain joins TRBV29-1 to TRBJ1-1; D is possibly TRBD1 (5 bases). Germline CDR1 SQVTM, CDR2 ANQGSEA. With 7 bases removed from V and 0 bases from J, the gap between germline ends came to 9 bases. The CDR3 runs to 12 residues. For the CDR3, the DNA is TGCAGCGCGGGGGTTATGAACACTGAAGCTTTCTTT. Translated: CSAGVMNTEAFF.

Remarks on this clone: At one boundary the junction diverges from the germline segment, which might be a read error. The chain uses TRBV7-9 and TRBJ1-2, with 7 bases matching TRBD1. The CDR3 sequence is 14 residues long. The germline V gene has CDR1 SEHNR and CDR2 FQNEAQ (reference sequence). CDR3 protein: CSSTATNRGYGYTF. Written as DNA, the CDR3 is TGTTCCAGCACCGCCACGAACAGGGGCTATGGCTACACCTTC.

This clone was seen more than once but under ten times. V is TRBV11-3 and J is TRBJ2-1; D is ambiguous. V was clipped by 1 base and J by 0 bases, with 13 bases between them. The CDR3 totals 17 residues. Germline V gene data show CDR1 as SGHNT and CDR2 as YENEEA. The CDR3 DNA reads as TGTGCCAGCAGCTTAGGAAGTTATCCCAGCTCCTACAATGAGCAGTTCTTC. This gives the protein CASSLGSYPSSYNEQFF.

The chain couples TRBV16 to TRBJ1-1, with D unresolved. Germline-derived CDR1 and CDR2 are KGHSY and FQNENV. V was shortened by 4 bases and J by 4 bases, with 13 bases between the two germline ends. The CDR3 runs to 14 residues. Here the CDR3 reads CASSPSTPSTEAFF. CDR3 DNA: TGTGCCAGCAGCCCCTCGACACCCTCCACTGAAGCTTTCTTT. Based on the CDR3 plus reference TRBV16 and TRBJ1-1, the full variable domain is GEEVAQTPKHLVRGEGQKAKLYCAPIKGHSYVFWYQQVLKNEFKFLISFQNENVFDETGMPKERFSAKCLPNSPCSLEIQATKLEDSAVYFCASSPSTPSTEAFFGQGTRLTVV.

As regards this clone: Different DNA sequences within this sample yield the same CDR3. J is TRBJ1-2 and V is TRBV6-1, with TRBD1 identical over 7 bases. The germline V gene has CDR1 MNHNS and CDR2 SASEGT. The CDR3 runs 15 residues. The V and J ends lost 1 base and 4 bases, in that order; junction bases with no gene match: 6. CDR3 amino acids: CASSEVGTGVYGYTF. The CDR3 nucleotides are TGTGCCAGCAGTGAAGTCGGCACAGGGGTCTATGGCTACACCTTC.

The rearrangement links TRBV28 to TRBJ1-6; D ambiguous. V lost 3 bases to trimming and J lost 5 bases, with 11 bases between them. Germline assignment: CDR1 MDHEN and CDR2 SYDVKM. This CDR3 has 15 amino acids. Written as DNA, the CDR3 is TGTGCCAGCAGTTTTCCGCGAGGGCATAATTCACCCCTCCACTTT. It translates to CASSFPRGHNSPLHF.

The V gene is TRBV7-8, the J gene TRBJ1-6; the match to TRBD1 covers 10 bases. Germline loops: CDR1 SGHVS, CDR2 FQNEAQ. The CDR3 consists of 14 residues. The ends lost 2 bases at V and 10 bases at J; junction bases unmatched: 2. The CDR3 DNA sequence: TGTGCCAGCAGCTTAAGGGACAGGGGATCACCCCTCCACTTT. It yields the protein CASSLRDRGSPLHF. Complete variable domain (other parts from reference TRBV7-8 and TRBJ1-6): GAGVSQSPRYKVAKRGQDVALRCDPISGHVSLFWYQQALGQGPEFLTYFQNEAQLDKSGLPSDRFFAERPEGSVSTLKIQRTQQEDSAVYLCASSLRDRGSPLHFGNGTRLTVT.

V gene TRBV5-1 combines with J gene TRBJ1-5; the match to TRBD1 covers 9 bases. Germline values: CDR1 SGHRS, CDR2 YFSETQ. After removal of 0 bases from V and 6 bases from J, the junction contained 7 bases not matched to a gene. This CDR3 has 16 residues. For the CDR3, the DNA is TGCGCCAGCAGCTTGGGGATGGACAGGGGAGGTCAGCCCCAGCATTTT. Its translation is CASSLGMDRGGQPQHF.

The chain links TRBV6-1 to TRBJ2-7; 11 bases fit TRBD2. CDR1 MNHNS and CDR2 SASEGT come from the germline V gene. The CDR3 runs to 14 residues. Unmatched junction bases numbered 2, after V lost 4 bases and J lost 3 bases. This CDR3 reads CASSVAGGFYEQYF. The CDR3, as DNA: TGTGCCAGCAGTGTAGCGGGGGGGTTCTACGAGCAGTACTTC.

The CDR3 nucleotides read TGTGCCAGCAGCCTTTTGGACAGTAACTATGGCTACACCTTC. Translated, it gives CASSLLDSNYGYTF. The rearrangement uses TRBV7-9 and TRBJ1-2, with D perhaps matching TRBD1 (6 bases). Between the trimmed V and J ends, which lost 5 bases and 1 base, there was a span of 11 bases. The CDR3 length is 14 residues. Germline CDR1 and CDR2: SEHNR and FQNEAQ (reference sequence).

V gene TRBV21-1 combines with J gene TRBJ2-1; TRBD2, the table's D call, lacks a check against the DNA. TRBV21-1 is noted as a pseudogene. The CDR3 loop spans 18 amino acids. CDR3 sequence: CASSKALGTSGSSDEQFF. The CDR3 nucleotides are TGTGCCAGCAGCAAAGCGCTTGGAACTAGCGGGAGTTCAGATGAGCAGTTCTTC.

The CDR3 here is CASAPGTGTGELFF. Here the CDR3 DNA reads TGTGCCAGCGCACCCGGGACAGGCACCGGGGAGCTGTTTTTT. The chain combines TRBV9 with TRBJ2-2; 8 bases are a match to TRBD1. V lost 7 bases, J lost 4 bases, and 6 bases stayed unmatched. Germline values: CDR1 SGDLS, CDR2 YYNGEE. The CDR3 runs to 14 residues.

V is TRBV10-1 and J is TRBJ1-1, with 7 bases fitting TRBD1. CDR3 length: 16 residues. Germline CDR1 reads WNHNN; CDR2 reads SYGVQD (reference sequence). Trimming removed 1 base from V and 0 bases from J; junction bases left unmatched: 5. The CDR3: CASSELPGQMNTEAFF. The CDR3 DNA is TGCGCCAGCAGTGAGTTACCGGGACAGATGAACACTGAAGCTTTCTTT.

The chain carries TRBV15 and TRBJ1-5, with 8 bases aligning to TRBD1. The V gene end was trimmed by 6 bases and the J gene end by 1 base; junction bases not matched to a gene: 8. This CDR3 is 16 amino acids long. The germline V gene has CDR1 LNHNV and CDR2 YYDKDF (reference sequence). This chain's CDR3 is CATSQDRVYSNQPQHF. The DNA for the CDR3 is TGTGCCACCAGTCAGGACAGGGTATACAGCAATCAGCCCCAGCATTTT. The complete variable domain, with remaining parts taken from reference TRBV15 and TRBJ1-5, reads DAMVIQNPRYQVTQFGKPVTLSCSQTLNHNVMYWYQQKSSQAPKLLFHYYDKDFNNEADTPDNFQSRRPNTSFCFLDIRSPGLGDTAMYLCATSQDRVYSNQPQHFGDGTRLSIL.

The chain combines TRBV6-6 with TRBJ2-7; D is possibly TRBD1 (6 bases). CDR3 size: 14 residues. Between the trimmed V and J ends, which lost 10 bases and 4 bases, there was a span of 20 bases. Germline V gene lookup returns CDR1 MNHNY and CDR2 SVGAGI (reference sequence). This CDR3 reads CATLQGSYGYEQYF. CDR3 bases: TGTGCCACCCTACAGGGTTCATACGGTTACGAGCAGTACTTC.

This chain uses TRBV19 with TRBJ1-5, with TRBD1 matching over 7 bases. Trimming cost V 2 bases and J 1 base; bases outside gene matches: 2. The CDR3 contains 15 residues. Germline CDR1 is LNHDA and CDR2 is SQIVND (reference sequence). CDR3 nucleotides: TGTGCCAGTAGTATATTGGGACAGAGCAATCAGCCCCAGCATTTT. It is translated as CASSILGQSNQPQHF.

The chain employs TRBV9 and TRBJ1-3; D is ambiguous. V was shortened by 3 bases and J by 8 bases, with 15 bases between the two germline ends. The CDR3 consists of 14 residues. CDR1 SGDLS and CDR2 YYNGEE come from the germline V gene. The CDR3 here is CASSGHVSVDTIYF. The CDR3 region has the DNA TGTGCCAGCAGCGGACACGTTAGCGTAGACACCATATATTTT. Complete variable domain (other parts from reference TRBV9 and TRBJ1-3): DSGVTQTPKHLITATGQRVTLRCSPRSGDLSVYWYQQSLDQGLQFLIQYYNGEERAKGNILERFSAQQFPDLHSELNLSSLELGDSALYFCASSGHVSVDTIYFGEGSWLTVV.

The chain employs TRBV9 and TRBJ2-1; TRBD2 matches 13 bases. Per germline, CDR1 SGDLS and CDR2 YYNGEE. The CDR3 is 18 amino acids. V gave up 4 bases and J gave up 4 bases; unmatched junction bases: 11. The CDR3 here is CASSRNTLAGGPYNEQFF. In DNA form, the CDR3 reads TGTGCCAGCAGCAGAAATACACTAGCGGGAGGGCCATACAATGAGCAGTTCTTC. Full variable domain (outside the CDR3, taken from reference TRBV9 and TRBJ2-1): DSGVTQTPKHLITATGQRVTLRCSPRSGDLSVYWYQQSLDQGLQFLIQYYNGEERAKGNILERFSAQQFPDLHSELNLSSLELGDSALYFCASSRNTLAGGPYNEQFFGPGTRLTVL.

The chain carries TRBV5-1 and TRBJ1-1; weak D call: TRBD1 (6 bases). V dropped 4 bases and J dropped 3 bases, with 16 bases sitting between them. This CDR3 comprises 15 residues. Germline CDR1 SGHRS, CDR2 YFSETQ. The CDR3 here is CASSLTTGKDTEAFF. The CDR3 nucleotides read TGCGCCAGCAGCCTAACCACAGGGAAGGACACTGAAGCTTTCTTT.

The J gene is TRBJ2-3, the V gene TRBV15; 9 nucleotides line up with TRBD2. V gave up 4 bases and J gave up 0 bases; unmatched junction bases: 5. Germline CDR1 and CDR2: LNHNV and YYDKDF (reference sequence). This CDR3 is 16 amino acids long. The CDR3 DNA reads TGTGCCACCAGCATTGGACTAGCGCCAAGCACAGATACGCAGTATTTT. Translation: CATSIGLAPSTDTQYF.

Here the CDR3 DNA reads TGTGCCAGCAGCGACCCTATCGAACCTGGCGGGGGGGCCTCCTACGAGCAGTACTTC. This gives the protein CASSDPIEPGGGASYEQYF. The chain couples TRBV7-8 to TRBJ2-7, with 9 bases that match TRBD2. The germline CDR1 and CDR2 sequences are SGHVS and FQNEAQ. The CDR3 is 19 residues long. J was trimmed by 0 bases and V by 5 bases; bases with no gene match: 17.

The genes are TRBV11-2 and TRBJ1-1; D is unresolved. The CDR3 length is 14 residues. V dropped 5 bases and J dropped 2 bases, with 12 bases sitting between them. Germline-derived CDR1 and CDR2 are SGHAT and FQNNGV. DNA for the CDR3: TGTGCCAGCAGCCCCTTGGTCGGTAACACTGAAGCTTTCTTT. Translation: CASSPLVGNTEAFF.

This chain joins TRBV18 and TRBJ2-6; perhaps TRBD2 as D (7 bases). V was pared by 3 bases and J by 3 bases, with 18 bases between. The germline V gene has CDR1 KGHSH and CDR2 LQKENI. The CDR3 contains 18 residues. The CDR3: CASSPSTGGAGGANVLTF. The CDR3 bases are TGTGCCAGCTCACCCTCGACGGGGGGCGCGGGTGGGGCCAACGTCCTGACTTTC.

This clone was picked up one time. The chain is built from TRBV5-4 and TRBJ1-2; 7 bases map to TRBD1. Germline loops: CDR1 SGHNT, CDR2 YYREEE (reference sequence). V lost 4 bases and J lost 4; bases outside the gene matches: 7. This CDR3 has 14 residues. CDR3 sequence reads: CASSSTGEPYGYTF. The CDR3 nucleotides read TGTGCCAGCAGCAGTACAGGGGAACCCTATGGCTACACCTTC.

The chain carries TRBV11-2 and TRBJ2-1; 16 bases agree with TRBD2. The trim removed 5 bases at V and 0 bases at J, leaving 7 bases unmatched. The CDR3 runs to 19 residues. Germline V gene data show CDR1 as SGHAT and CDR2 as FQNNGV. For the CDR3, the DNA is TGTGCCAGCAGCCAGGGACTAGCGGGAGGGAGATACTCCTACAATGAGCAGTTCTTC. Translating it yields CASSQGLAGGRYSYNEQFF.